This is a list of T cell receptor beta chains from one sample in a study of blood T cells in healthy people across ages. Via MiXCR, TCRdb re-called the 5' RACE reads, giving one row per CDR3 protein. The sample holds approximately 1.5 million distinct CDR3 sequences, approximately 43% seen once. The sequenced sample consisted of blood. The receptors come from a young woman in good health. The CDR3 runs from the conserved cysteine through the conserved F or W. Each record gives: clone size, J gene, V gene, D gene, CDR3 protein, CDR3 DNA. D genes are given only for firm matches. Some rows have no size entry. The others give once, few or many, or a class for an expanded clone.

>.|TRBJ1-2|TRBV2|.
CASSAGDNYGYTF
TGTGCCAGCAGTGCTGGGGATAACTATGGCTACACCTTC
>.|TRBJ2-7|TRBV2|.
CASLTETRGNEQYF
TGTGCCAGTCTTACAGAGACTAGGGGCAATGAGCAGTACTTC
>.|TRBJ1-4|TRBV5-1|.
CASSLEGGQKEKLFF
TGCGCCAGCAGCTTGGAAGGGGGGCAGAAGGAAAAACTGTTTTTT
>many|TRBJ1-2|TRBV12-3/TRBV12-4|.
CASSFVSGVGGYTF
TGTGCCAGCAGTTTTGTCTCAGGGGTCGGCGGCTACACCTTC
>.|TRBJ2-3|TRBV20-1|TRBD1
CSAGRQGSTDTQYF
TGCAGTGCCGGTAGACAGGGGAGCACAGATACGCAGTATTTT
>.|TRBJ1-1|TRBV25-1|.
CASRAQGDTEAFF
TGTGCCAGCAGGGCACAGGGTGACACTGAAGCTTTCTTT
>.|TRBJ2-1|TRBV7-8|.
CASSLSSASYNEQFF
TGTGCCAGCAGCTTATCTAGCGCCTCCTACAATGAGCAGTTCTTC
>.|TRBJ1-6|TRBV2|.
CASSGQLGSPLHF
TGTGCCAGCAGCGGACAGCTTGGTTCACCCCTCCACTTT
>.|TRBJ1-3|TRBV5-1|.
CASSLTGSGGTIYF
TGCGCCAGCAGCTTGACAGGGTCTGGAGGCACCATATATTTT
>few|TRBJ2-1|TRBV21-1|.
CASSKSGGGEQFF
TGTGCCAGCAGCAAATCAGGTGGGGGTGAGCAGTTCTTC
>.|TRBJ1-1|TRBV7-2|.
CASSSDSPDTEAFF
TGTGCCAGCAGCTCGGACAGTCCGGACACTGAAGCTTTCTTT
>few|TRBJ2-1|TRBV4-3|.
CASSQSETQEQFF
TGCGCCAGCAGCCAGTCGGAGACACAGGAGCAGTTCTTC
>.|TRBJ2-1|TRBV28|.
CASSSGTRRGNEQFF
TGTGCCAGCAGTTCTGGGACTCGTCGGGGCAATGAGCAGTTCTTC
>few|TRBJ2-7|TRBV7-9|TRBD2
CASSSQAGVYNEQYF
TGTGCCAGCAGCTCCCAGGCGGGGGTTTACAATGAGCAGTACTTC
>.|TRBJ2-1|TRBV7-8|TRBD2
CASNQKLAGAKSSYNEQFF
TGTGCCAGCAACCAGAAACTAGCGGGAGCGAAATCCTCCTACAATGAGCAGTTCTTC
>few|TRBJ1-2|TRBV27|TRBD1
CASSLSERDRDLYGYTF
TGTGCCAGCAGTTTATCGGAAAGGGACAGGGACCTATATGGCTACACCTTC
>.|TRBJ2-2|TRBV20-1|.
CSARPRGTNTGELFF
TGCAGTGCTAGACCTAGGGGGACGAACACCGGGGAGCTGTTTTTT
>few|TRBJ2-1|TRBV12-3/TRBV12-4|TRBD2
CASIVQLAGDEQFF
TGTGCCAGCATCGTCCAACTAGCGGGAGATGAGCAGTTCTTC
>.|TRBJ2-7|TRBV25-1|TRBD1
CASSESRTGGPFVPYEQYF
TGTGCCAGCAGTGAATCCCGGACAGGGGGCCCATTTGTGCCCTACGAGCAGTACTTC
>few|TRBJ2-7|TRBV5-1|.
CASSFRTDSYEQYF
TGCGCCAGCAGCTTCCGGACGGACTCCTACGAGCAGTACTTC
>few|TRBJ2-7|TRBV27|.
CAFSSGNEQYF
TGTGCCTTTTCTTCCGGCAATGAGCAGTACTTC
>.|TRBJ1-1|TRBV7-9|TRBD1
CASSSGQGRHTEAFF
TGTGCCAGCAGCTCGGGACAGGGAAGGCACACTGAAGCTTTCTTT
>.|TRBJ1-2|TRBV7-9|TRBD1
CASSLVGTGGGYTF
TGTGCCAGCAGCTTAGTCGGGACAGGCGGCGGCTACACCTTC
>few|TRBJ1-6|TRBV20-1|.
CSASSDNSPLHF
TGCAGTGCTAGTAGCGATAATTCACCCCTCCACTTT
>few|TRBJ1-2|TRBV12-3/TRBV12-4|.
CASSLESVSRGYTF
TGTGCCAGCAGTTTAGAGTCAGTCTCTCGTGGCTACACCTTC
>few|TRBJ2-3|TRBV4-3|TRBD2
CASSHRPGGSVTDTQYF
TGCGCCAGCAGCCATAGGCCCGGCGGGAGCGTAACAGATACGCAGTATTTT
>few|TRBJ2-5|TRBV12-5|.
CASGLGTDNFGLQTQYF
TGTGCTAGTGGTTTGGGGACAGATAATTTCGGGCTACAGACCCAGTACTTC
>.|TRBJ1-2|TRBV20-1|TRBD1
CSARAGTGYGYTF
TGCAGTGCAAGGGCCGGGACAGGCTATGGCTACACCTTC
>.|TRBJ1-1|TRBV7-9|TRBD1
CASSPVPGQGLSTEAFF
TGTGCCAGCAGCCCAGTCCCGGGACAGGGTTTGAGCACTGAAGCTTTCTTT
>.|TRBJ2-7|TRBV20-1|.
CSAQLAYEQYF
TGCAGTGCTCAACTAGCCTACGAGCAGTACTTC
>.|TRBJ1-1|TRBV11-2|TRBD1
CASSLDPQGAAFF
TGTGCCAGCAGCTTAGATCCCCAGGGGGCGGCTTTCTTT
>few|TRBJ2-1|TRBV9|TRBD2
CASSFSAGGIYNEQFF
TGTGCCAGCAGCTTCTCAGCGGGAGGGATATACAATGAGCAGTTCTTC
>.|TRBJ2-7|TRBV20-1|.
CSARDPRMGDTNAQYF
TGCAGTGCTAGAGATCCGAGAATGGGGGACACAAACGCGCAGTACTTC
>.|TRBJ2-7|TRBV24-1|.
CATSDQGRNEQYF
TGTGCCACCAGTGACCAGGGCCGTAACGAGCAGTACTTC
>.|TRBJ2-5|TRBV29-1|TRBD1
CSVAGTGANEQYF
TGCAGCGTTGCCGGGACAGGGGCAAATGAGCAGTACTTC
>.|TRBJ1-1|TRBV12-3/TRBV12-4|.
CASSRNRVEAFF
TGTGCCAGCAGCCGGAACAGGGTAGAAGCTTTCTTT